The 32 T cell receptor beta chains given below trace back to one sample, sequenced in a study of T cells in Graves' hyperthyroidism and ophthalmopathy. Amplified TCR beta CDR3 regions derived from RNA transcripts. In the first-round RT-PCR of the TCR CDR3, the HTBI primer set was used. TCRdb analysed the multiplex PCR reads with MiXCR anew, one entry per CDR3 protein. The sample shows 250,000 to 300,000 distinct CDR3 sequences, 10% to 15% of them seen only once. Sequenced input: blood. All receptors derive from a woman in her twenties or thirties with Graves' hyperthyroidism that later progressed to Graves' ophthalmopathy.

This clonotype occurred many times. This sequence joins TRBV7-3 and TRBJ1-1; D gene ambiguous. V gave up 5 bases and J gave up 1 base, with 14 bases separating them. CDR1 and CDR2 (germline): SGHTA, FQGTGA. This CDR3 contains 15 residues. The CDR3 DNA reads TGTGCCAGCAGCCCAAACCCGGTCCAGAACACTGAAGCTTTCTTT. Residues: CASSPNPVQNTEAFF. The full variable domain, with the rest looked up from reference TRBV7-3 and TRBJ1-1, is GAGVSQTPSNKVTEKGKYVELRCDPISGHTALYWYRQSLGQGPEFLIYFQGTGAADDSGLPNDRFFAVRPEGSVSTLKIQRTERGDSAVYLCASSPNPVQNTEAFFGQGTRLTVV.

Notes on this clonotype: A single base separates this from a much larger clone, so it may be a read error. V is TRBV7-3 and J is TRBJ2-1, with 10 bases identical to TRBD2. CDR3 length: 15 amino acids. From germline, CDR1 is SGHTA and CDR2 FQGTGA. The DNA for the CDR3 is TGTGCCGGCAGCTTATCTAGCGGGAGTGGGGGTGAGCAGTTCTTC. This encodes CAGSLSSGSGGEQFF.

This clonotype was seen many times. The chain links TRBV7-2 to TRBJ2-1; 9 bases are a match to TRBD2. The ends lost 5 bases at V and 10 bases at J; junction bases unmatched: 6. Germline CDR1 reads SGHTA; CDR2 reads FQGNSA. The CDR3 is 13 amino acids. The CDR3 nucleotides are TGTGCCAGCAGCCGCGGGGGGGCGGGAGAGCAGTTCTTC. This translates into CASSRGGAGEQFF.

There are many counts of this clonotype. V and J are TRBV20-1 and TRBJ2-5; D is undetermined. Germline CDR1 and CDR2: DFQATT and SNEGSKA (reference sequence). The V end was cut by 1 base, the J end by 5 bases, with 5 bases between. There are 11 residues in the CDR3. In DNA, the CDR3 is TGCAGTGCTAGAGCAGGCGAGACCCAGTACTTC. It encodes CSARAGETQYF.

This clonotype was counted ten times or more. V usage is TRBV6-2 or TRBV6-3 and J usage is TRBJ2-3, with 11 nucleotides matching TRBD2. V lost 1 base to trimming and J lost 3 bases; unmatched junction nucleotides: 0. Germline CDR1 reads MNHEY; CDR2 reads SVGEGT. CDR3 size: 15 residues. The CDR3 here is CASSYWTSGTDTQYF. The DNA of the CDR3 is TGTGCCAGCAGTTACTGGACTAGCGGGACAGATACGCAGTATTTT.

CDR3 sequence: CASSMFPRAGNTIYF. CDR3 nucleotides: TGTGCCAGTAGTATGTTCCCCAGGGCTGGAAACACCATATATTTT. This sequence joins TRBV19 and TRBJ1-3, with a possible D match to TRBD1 (5 bases). Germline values: CDR1 LNHDA, CDR2 SQIVND (reference sequence). V lost 3 bases and J 2 bases, leaving 11 bases between the germline ends. There are 15 residues in the CDR3.

This chain's CDR3 is CASSAGQGVYGYTF. The CDR3, as DNA: TGTGCCAGCAGTGCGGGACAGGGTGTTTATGGCTACACCTTC. The chain uses TRBV27 and TRBJ1-2, with TRBD1 identical over 9 bases. V was clipped by 5 bases and J by 5 bases; unmatched bases: 6. The CDR3 spans 14 residues. Germline V gene data show CDR1 as MNHEY and CDR2 as SMNVEV (reference sequence).

This clonotype was detected ten times or more. The gene calls are TRBV3-1 and TRBJ1-5, with a tentative D call TRBD1 (5 bases). The CDR3 is 13 amino acids. CDR1 and CDR2 from the germline V gene are LGHDT and YNNKEL (reference sequence). Trimming took off 1 base at V and 5 bases at J, with 6 bases between the two ends. Written as DNA, the CDR3 is TGTGCCAGCAGCCAAGGGGGGGATCAGCCCCAGCATTTT. Protein sequence: CASSQGGDQPQHF.

The chain couples TRBV4-3 to TRBJ2-7; D remains unclear. CDR1 LGHNA and CDR2 YSLEER come from the germline V gene. V was trimmed by 4 bases and J by 3 bases, leaving 22 bases between them. CDR3 length: 17 amino acids. The CDR3 is CASSPHRGSLSLYEQYF. The CDR3 nucleotides read TGCGCCAGCAGCCCACACCGAGGAAGCCTAAGTCTCTACGAGCAGTACTTC.

This clonotype was found many times. The V call is TRBV28, the J call TRBJ2-4, with 12 bases fitting TRBD1. J gave up 7 bases and V 6 bases, and 10 bases lay outside the gene matches. The CDR3 totals 16 residues. The germline gives CDR1 MDHEN, CDR2 SYDVKM. The CDR3 protein is CASSSPPGQGANIQYF. The CDR3 DNA follows: TGTGCCAGCAGCTCTCCCCCGGGACAGGGGGCGAACATTCAGTACTTC.

This clonotype showed up many times. The CDR3 coding sequence is TGCAGTGCTGCCGGGACAGAACTTACCTACGAGCAGTACTTC. It specifies CSAAGTELTYEQYF. The chain combines TRBV20-1 with TRBJ2-7; 7 nucleotides match TRBD1. Losses at the gene ends were 5 bases for V and 2 bases for J; bases not matched to a gene: 9. The length of the CDR3 is 14 residues. Germline V lookup: CDR1 DFQATT, CDR2 SNEGSKA (reference sequence).

This clonotype was recorded many times. This chain links TRBV11-2 with TRBJ2-1; 8 positions match TRBD2. CDR3 length: 15 amino acids. Trimming took 4 bases from V and 6 from J; bases not matched to a gene: 8. Germline V CDR1 and CDR2: SGHAT, FQNNGV. The CDR3 here is CASSSYGTRGNEQFF. CDR3 sequence (DNA): TGTGCCAGCAGCTCGTATGGGACTAGGGGCAATGAGCAGTTCTTC. The variable domain in full, completed from reference TRBV11-2 and TRBJ2-1, reads EAGVAQSPRYKIIEKRQSVAFWCNPISGHATLYWYQQILGQGPKLLIQFQNNGVVDDSQLPKDRFSAERLKGVDSTLKIQPAKLEDSAVYLCASSSYGTRGNEQFFGPGTRLTVL.

There are many counts of this clonotype. The CDR3 bases are TGTGCCAGCAGCCTTAGGGGGGGTGGGACGCGAGAGGATGAGCAGTTCTTC. Its translation is CASSLRGGGTREDEQFF. The genes are TRBV4-2 and TRBJ2-1; maybe TRBD2 (7 bases). The V gene's germline CDR1 is LGHNA and CDR2 YNFKEQ. The CDR3 has 17 amino acids. V was trimmed by 4 bases and J by 8 bases, leaving 24 bases between them.

This rearrangement joins TRBV18 to TRBJ1-3; TRBD1 is a possible D gene (6 bases). The V gene's germline CDR1 is KGHSH and CDR2 LQKENI. The CDR3 contains 16 residues. Deletions cut 3 bases from V and 0 bases from J, with 12 bases between. CDR3 in DNA: TGTGCCAGCTCACCCTATACAGGGCGCTCTGGAAACACCATATATTTT. It translates to CASSPYTGRSGNTIYF.

This clonotype has at least ten counts. The chain links TRBV12-3 or TRBV12-4 to TRBJ1-2; 7 nucleotides line up with TRBD1. The ends lost 7 bases at V and 8 bases at J; junction bases unmatched: 10. The CDR3 totals 13 residues. The CDR3 loop reads CASTMAGGWGYTF. CDR3 coding DNA: TGTGCCAGCACCATGGCAGGGGGTTGGGGCTACACCTTC.

This clonotype was seen repeatedly, ten times or more. J is TRBJ2-3 and V is TRBV2, with unresolved D. Germline V gives CDR1 SNHLY, CDR2 FYNNEI. The CDR3 totals 15 residues. Trimming stripped 4 bases from V and 0 bases from J, with 11 bases between. The DNA of the CDR3 is TGTGCCAGCAGTGGTTTGGGCAGTAGCACAGATACGCAGTATTTT. Translating it yields CASSGLGSSTDTQYF. The whole variable domain, remainder taken from reference TRBV2 and TRBJ2-3, is EPEVTQTPSHQVTQMGQEVILRCVPISNHLYFYWYRQILGQKVEFLVSFYNNEISEKSEIFDDQFSVERPDGSNFTLKIRSTKLEDSAMYFCASSGLGSSTDTQYFGPGTRLTVL.

This clonotype was seen many times. The chain links TRBV10-3 to TRBJ1-1, with D hard to call. Germline loops: CDR1 ENHRY, CDR2 SYGVKD. Trimming cost V 6 bases and J 4 bases, with 12 bases left between them. This CDR3 comprises 13 residues. CDR3 residues: CAISPVEGTEAFF. The CDR3 DNA reads as TGTGCCATCAGCCCGGTCGAGGGCACTGAAGCTTTCTTT.

Ten or more counts support this clonotype. This chain joins TRBV20-1 and TRBJ1-5, with D unclear. Trimming shortened V by 6 bases and J by 12 bases, and 15 bases separated the two germline ends. Germline CDR1 is DFQATT and CDR2 is SNEGSKA (reference sequence). The CDR3 runs to 11 residues. CDR3 loop: CSAPWGQVQHF. The CDR3 DNA follows: TGCAGTGCCCCGTGGGGTCAGGTCCAGCATTTT.

This clonotype appeared a few times. This chain uses TRBV18 with TRBJ2-2; 9 nucleotides line up with TRBD2. The CDR3 spans 16 residues. CDR1 and CDR2 from the germline V gene are KGHSH and LQKENI. V was clipped by 9 bases and J by 2 bases; unmatched bases: 10. DNA for the CDR3: TGTGCCAGTACACCACCGCTAGCGGGAAACACCGGGGAGCTGTTTTTT. Protein sequence: CASTPPLAGNTGELFF. The full variable domain, rest sourced from reference TRBV18 and TRBJ2-2, is NAGVMQNPRHLVRRRGQEARLRCSPMKGHSHVYWYRQLPEEGLKFMVYLQKENIIDESGMPKERFSAEFPKEGPSILRIQQVVRGDSAAYFCASTPPLAGNTGELFFGEGSRLTVL.

The chain couples TRBV27 to TRBJ2-7; TRBD1 matches at 7 bases. The germline gives CDR1 MNHEY, CDR2 SMNVEV (reference sequence). The J segment lost 3 bases and the V segment lost 6 bases, leaving 5 bases of the junction unmatched. CDR3 length: 13 amino acids. The CDR3 DNA reads TGTGCCAGCAGCCATGGACAGGTCTACGAGCAGTACTTC. Its translation: CASSHGQVYEQYF.

This clonotype was observed at least ten times. The chain carries TRBV9 and TRBJ2-7; D is unresolved. Germline lookup yields CDR1 SGDLS and CDR2 YYNGEE. V was cut by 2 bases and J by 1 base, with 13 bases left in between. The CDR3 loop spans 15 amino acids. Here the CDR3 reads CASSVGMGSSYEQYF. In DNA, the CDR3 is TGTGCCAGCAGCGTTGGGATGGGATCTTCCTACGAGCAGTACTTC.

This clonotype appeared a few times. The V and J genes are TRBV4-1 and TRBJ2-2; D unclear. This CDR3 region has 16 residues. V lost 2 bases to trimming and J lost 4 bases, with 14 bases between them. The germline gives CDR1 MGHRA, CDR2 YSYEKL. The CDR3: CASSQPPNQITGELFF. The CDR3 DNA sequence: TGCGCCAGCAGCCAACCCCCTAATCAGATCACCGGGGAGCTGTTTTTT.

This clonotype has ten or more counts. V and J are TRBV7-9 and TRBJ2-5; TRBD2 aligns across 7 bases. V lost 5 bases to trimming and J lost 4 bases; unmatched junction nucleotides: 7. The CDR3 extends over 14 amino acids. Germline V gene sequence: CDR1 SEHNR, CDR2 FQNEAQ (reference sequence). This CDR3 reads CASSPWGGGETQYF. CDR3 DNA sequence: TGTGCCAGCAGCCCATGGGGGGGAGGAGAGACCCAGTACTTC.

This clonotype was recorded at least ten times. The V call is TRBV7-2, the J call TRBJ2-1, with D perhaps matching TRBD1 or TRBD2 (5 bases each). CDR1 is SGHTA and CDR2 is FQGNSA in the germline V gene. The CDR3 totals 15 residues. V was trimmed by 5 bases and J by 5 bases, leaving 16 bases between them. The CDR3 protein is CASSEPGPSDNEQFF. The CDR3 bases are TGTGCCAGCAGCGAGCCGGGACCATCCGACAATGAGCAGTTCTTC.

This clonotype has ten or more counts. This chain joins TRBV6-2 or TRBV6-3 and TRBJ1-5, with D hard to call. The CDR3 loop spans 18 amino acids. Germline CDR1 is MNHEY and CDR2 is SVGEGT. Trimming left V 5 bases short and J 0 bases short, with 20 bases between. The CDR3 DNA sequence: TGTGCCAGCAGTAAAAGGGTCCCGCAGCACAATAGCAATCAGCCCCAGCATTTT. Encoded protein: CASSKRVPQHNSNQPQHF.

There are many counts of this clonotype. The rearrangement joins TRBV12-3 or TRBV12-4 to TRBJ2-3, with 9 bases that match TRBD1. The junction had 4 bases not matched to a gene; V was cut back by 2 bases and J by 7 bases. The CDR3 sequence is 14 residues long. The CDR3 loop reads CASSLPGQGNTQYF. As DNA, the CDR3 is TGTGCCAGCAGTTTACCAGGACAGGGGAATACGCAGTATTTT.

Worth noting for this clonotype: The junction differs from germline at one of its ends, possibly a read error. V usage is TRBV20-1 and J usage is TRBJ2-3, with TRBD2 matching 7 bases. This CDR3 has 14 residues. Germline loops: CDR1 DFQATT, CDR2 SNEGSKA (reference sequence). CDR3 sequence reads: CSAMGGISTDKQYF. For the CDR3, the DNA is TGCAGTGCTATGGGAGGGATCTCCACAGATAAGCAGTATTTT.

This clonotype appeared many times. V and J are TRBV6-1 and TRBJ1-2, with TRBD1 matching over 8 bases. This CDR3 comprises 14 residues. V shed 6 bases and J 7 bases; nucleotides not matched to a gene: 10. Germline CDR1 is MNHNS and CDR2 is SASEGT. CDR3 residues: CASSWSTGVPGYTF. The DNA for the CDR3 is TGTGCCAGCAGCTGGTCGACAGGGGTGCCTGGCTACACCTTC.

In its sample, this clonotype was seen many times. The chain is built from TRBV7-6 and TRBJ1-4; possible D gene TRBD1, 5 bases. Trimming stripped 1 base from V and 0 bases from J, with 12 bases between. The CDR3 extends over 17 amino acids. Germline CDR1 SGHVS, CDR2 FNYEAQ. CDR3 in amino acids: CASSLEGTVATNEKLFF. The CDR3 region has the DNA TGTGCCAGCAGCTTAGAGGGGACGGTTGCAACTAATGAAAAACTGTTTTTT. The whole variable domain, remainder taken from reference TRBV7-6 and TRBJ1-4, is GAGVSQSPRYKVTKRGQDVALRCDPISGHVSLYWYRQALGQGPEFLTYFNYEAQQDKSGLPNDRFSAERPEGSISTLTIQRTEQRDSAMYRCASSLEGTVATNEKLFFGSGTQLSVL.

This chain uses TRBV7-2 with TRBJ2-7, with 9 bases matching TRBD1. The V gene's germline CDR1 is SGHTA and CDR2 FQGNSA. The CDR3 runs 15 residues. V shed 5 bases, J shed 5 bases, and the junction held 10 bases outside the gene matches. The CDR3 reads CASSPAGTGLNEQYF. CDR3 nucleotides: TGTGCCAGCAGCCCAGCCGGGACAGGGCTAAACGAGCAGTACTTC.

To note about this clonotype: The junction shows a germline mismatch at one end, possibly a read error. The chain is built from TRBV24-1 and TRBJ2-1; D gene uncertain. The CDR3 is made up of 14 amino acids. The germline V gene has CDR1 KGHDR and CDR2 SFDVKD. The CDR3 bases are TGTGCCACCAGTGAGGACGATAGGTGGGCTGAGCAGTCCTTC. This translates into CATSEDDRWAEQSF.

The chain links TRBV10-3 to TRBJ2-2; 11 nucleotides align to TRBD2. CDR1 is ENHRY, CDR2 SYGVKD, per germline. V dropped 6 bases and J dropped 1; count of bases not matched to a gene: 1. This CDR3 comprises 15 residues. Here the CDR3 reads CAIRGTSGNTGELFF. CDR3 sequence (DNA): TGTGCCATCAGGGGGACTAGCGGGAACACCGGGGAGCTGTTTTTT.